These T cell receptor beta chains were read from a single sample in a study of patients and donors after allogeneic stem cell transplantation. In TCRdb, the RT-PCR reads were re-called with MiXCR into one record per CDR3 protein. The table includes roughly 880,000 distinct CDR3 sequences, about a sixth detected once. The sequenced sample consisted of blood, either unsorted or a sorted T cell fraction (not recorded which). All receptors come from a human donor who was either an allogeneic HSCT recipient or a stem cell or donor lymphocyte infusion donor (not recorded which). It is not recorded whose cells these are; they may come from a transplant donor. Both conserved end residues are part of each CDR3. D genes are given only for firm matches. Only part of the rows carry a size: once, few, many, or a class if the clone is expanded.

J gene	clone size	D gene	V gene	CDR3 DNA	CDR3 protein
TRBJ2-3	few	NA	TRBV21-1	TGTGCCAGCAGCAAAGACCCTAGCGAGAGCACAGATACGCAGTATTTT	CASSKDPSESTDTQYF
TRBJ2-2	NA	NA	TRBV6-1	TGTGCCAGCAGTGACCCGGGTCGATACACCGGGGAGCCGTTTTTT	CASSDPGRYTGEPFF
TRBJ2-3	few	NA	TRBV10-3	TGTGCCATCATTCGGAGTAGTGGGCCGAGCACAGATACGCAGTATTTT	CAIIRSSGPSTDTQYF
TRBJ1-2	few	NA	TRBV30	TGTGCCTGGAGTGTAACAGTAGCTAACTATGGCTACACCTTC	CAWSVTVANYGYTF
TRBJ1-3	many	NA	TRBV12-3/TRBV12-4	TGTGCCAGCAGTTGGGGAAACACCATATATTTT	CASSWGNTIYF
TRBJ2-5	NA	NA	TRBV9	TGTGCCAGCAGCGTAGAGGGCCGAGGGTTCCAAGAGACCCAGTACTTC	CASSVEGRGFQETQYF
TRBJ1-5	NA	NA	TRBV20-1	TGCAGTGCTATCAAAAGGGCAGGTGGCAATCAGCCCCAGCATTTT	CSAIKRAGGNQPQHF
TRBJ1-3	few	TRBD1	TRBV15	TGTGCCACCAGCAGGGACAGGAGTAGCTCTGGAAACACCATATATTTT	CATSRDRSSSGNTIYF
TRBJ1-1	few	NA	TRBV12-5	TGTGCTAGTGGTTTCCGCATGAACACTGAAGCTTTCTTT	CASGFRMNTEAFF
TRBJ1-1	NA	NA	TRBV4-3	TGCGCCAGCAGCCAAGATATAACAGGGCTGTCGGCTTTCTTT	CASSQDITGLSAFF
TRBJ2-3	NA	NA	TRBV2	TGTGCCAGCAGTGAGACGGGGCCAAGCACAGATACGCAGTATTTT	CASSETGPSTDTQYF
TRBJ1-2	few	NA	TRBV7-8	TGTGCCAGCAGCTTACACGGAAGAAGTGACTATGGCTACACCTTC	CASSLHGRSDYGYTF
TRBJ1-6	NA	TRBD1	TRBV20-1	TGCAGTGCTAGCAGGGGGCGAAATTCACCCCTCCACTTT	CSASRGRNSPLHF
TRBJ2-1	NA	TRBD2	TRBV27	TGTGCCAGCAGTTATAGCGGGCCCGCCTACAATGAGCAGTTCTTC	CASSYSGPAYNEQFF
TRBJ2-7	NA	NA	TRBV7-9	TGTGCCAGCAGCTTAGAAGACGTAGAGCAGTACTTC	CASSLEDVEQYF
TRBJ2-2	few	NA	TRBV4-3	TGCGCCAGCAGCCAAGAAGATGCGGTCGGGCGTATTACCGGGGAGCTGTTTTTT	CASSQEDAVGRITGELFF
TRBJ2-1	few	NA	TRBV25-1	TGTGCCAGCAGTACCCTGGGTGGGGTTGACTACAATGAGCAGTTCTTC	CASSTLGGVDYNEQFF
TRBJ2-3	NA	NA	TRBV12-3/TRBV12-4	TGTGCCAGCTCCCGGGACTGGACAGATACGCAGTATTTT	CASSRDWTDTQYF
TRBJ2-5	NA	TRBD1	TRBV6-5	TGTGCCAGCAGTTACAGTGGGACAGGGGTACAAGAGACCCAGTACTTC	CASSYSGTGVQETQYF
TRBJ2-5	few	NA	TRBV12-3/TRBV12-4	TGTGCCAGCAGTTTGGGGGACTTTATCGAGACCCAGTACTTC	CASSLGDFIETQYF
TRBJ2-7	NA	TRBD1	TRBV4-3	TGCGCCAGCAGCCCCAGGAGACAGGGGGCGGCCGAGCAGTACTTC	CASSPRRQGAAEQYF
TRBJ2-7	NA	NA	TRBV12-3/TRBV12-4	TGTGCCAGCAGTCCACTCCTAGACTACGAGCAGTACTTC	CASSPLLDYEQYF